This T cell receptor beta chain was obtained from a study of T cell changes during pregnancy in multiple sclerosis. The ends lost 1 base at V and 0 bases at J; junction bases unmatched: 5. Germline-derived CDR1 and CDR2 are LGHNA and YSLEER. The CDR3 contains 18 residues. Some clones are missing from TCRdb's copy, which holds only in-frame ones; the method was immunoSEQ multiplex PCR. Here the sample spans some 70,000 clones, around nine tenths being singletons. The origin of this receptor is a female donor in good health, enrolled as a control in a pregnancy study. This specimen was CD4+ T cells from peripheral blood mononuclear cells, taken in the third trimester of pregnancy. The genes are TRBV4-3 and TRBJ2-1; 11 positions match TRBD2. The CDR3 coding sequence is TGCGCCAGCAGCCAAGGCGTAGCGGGGGGGCTCTCCTACAATGAGCAGTTCTTC. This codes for CASSQGVAGGLSYNEQFF.